Below are 10 T cell receptor beta chains sequenced from a single sample in a study of blood T cells in healthy people across ages (dated by TCRdb to the mid-2010s). The protocol used for the library was 5' RACE. The instrument given in TCRdb is Illumina HiSeq 2500. A second PCR of 7 to 11 cycles was run with a J-beta primer mix and a sample-barcoded 5' primer. TCRdb reprocessing: public reads trimmed at Q25 with fastp, clones called with MiXCR, in-frame beta chains kept. Records with the same CDR3 protein are collapsed into one entry carrying the most frequent genes and DNA. This sample has 600,000 to 650,000 distinct CDR3 sequences in its table, and 58% of those were observed once. The top ten constitute roughly 34% of the sample. Sequencing input: blood. These receptors were obtained from a man in his sixties in good health.

The V call is TRBV28, the J call TRBJ2-5; 9 bases are shared with TRBD2. The V segment lost 7 bases and the J segment 2 bases; nucleotides outside the gene matches: 14. Germline-derived CDR1 and CDR2 are MDHEN and SYDVKM. The CDR3 runs 17 residues. The CDR3: CASTHRTSAVLQETQYF. CDR3 DNA: TGTGCCAGCACCCACCGGACTAGCGCGGTATTACAAGAGACCCAGTACTTC.

This clonotype was observed a handful of times. This chain links TRBV20-1 with TRBJ2-1; 10 nucleotides line up with TRBD2. Germline trimming cut 5 bases from V and 7 bases from J; bases unmatched to any gene: 8. CDR3 size: 14 residues. Germline loops: CDR1 DFQATT, CDR2 SNEGSKA (reference sequence). CDR3 nucleotide sequence: TGCAGTGCTCCCGGGGTAGCGGGGGGTAATGAGCAGTTCTTC. Translating gives CSAPGVAGGNEQFF.

V and J are TRBV7-2 and TRBJ2-2; D gene ambiguous. The germline V gene has CDR1 SGHTA and CDR2 FQGNSA. V dropped 5 bases and J dropped 4 bases, with 11 bases sitting between them. The CDR3 extends over 14 amino acids. For the CDR3, the DNA is TGTGCCAGCAGCCCCAGTTATATCACCGGGGAGCTGTTTTTT. It yields the protein CASSPSYITGELFF.

This chain connects TRBV5-1 to TRBJ1-1, with TRBD1 matching over 8 bases. Germline loops: CDR1 SGHRS, CDR2 YFSETQ. Trimming at V came to 3 bases and at J to 3 bases, leaving 1 base not matched to a gene. The CDR3 is 13 residues long. This CDR3 is CASSSRGHTEAFF. CDR3 coding DNA: TGCGCCAGCAGCTCCAGGGGGCACACTGAAGCTTTCTTT.

The V and J genes are TRBV11-2 and TRBJ2-5, with D hard to call. With 5 bases removed from V and 1 base from J, the gap between germline ends came to 20 bases. The CDR3 extends over 17 amino acids. Germline loops: CDR1 SGHAT, CDR2 FQNNGV. CDR3 in DNA: TGTGCCAGCAGCGCACGCGGTGGAAGCCGCAGCCAAGAGACCCAGTACTTC. Translated, it gives CASSARGGSRSQETQYF.

The rearrangement uses TRBV4-1 and TRBJ1-2; tentatively, D is TRBD1 (5 bases). V shed 6 bases and J shed 7 bases, with 18 bases lying between them. Germline-derived CDR1 and CDR2 are MGHRA and YSYEKL. The CDR3 has 14 residues. Written as DNA, the CDR3 is TGCGCCAGCAGGAACCCAGGGCACTCTCCTGGCTACACCTTC. Protein sequence: CASRNPGHSPGYTF.

The rearrangement uses TRBV3-1 and TRBJ1-1, with D possibly being TRBD1 (5 bases). Germline loops: CDR1 LGHDT, CDR2 YNNKEL (reference sequence). There are 14 residues in the CDR3. The V gene lost 5 bases and the J gene lost 0 bases, with 10 bases spanning the gap. The CDR3 bases are TGTGCCAGCAGCTCCCGACAGTTGAACACTGAAGCTTTCTTT. Protein product: CASSSRQLNTEAFF.

The genes are TRBV10-3 and TRBJ2-5; D is possibly TRBD1 or TRBD2 (6 bases each). CDR1 and CDR2 from the germline V gene are ENHRY and SYGVKD. The CDR3 is 15 amino acids. V lost 0 bases and J 2 bases, leaving 10 bases between the germline ends. The CDR3 region has the DNA TGTGCCATCAGTGAGTCGGAGGGGGTACAAGAGACCCAGTACTTC. Translating it yields CAISESEGVQETQYF.

The V and J genes are TRBV6-1 and TRBJ2-3; TRBD2 is a possible D gene (6 bases). The V gene lost 3 bases and the J gene lost 5 bases, with 21 bases spanning the gap. The length of the CDR3 is 17 residues. The V gene's germline CDR1 is MNHNS and CDR2 SASEGT. The CDR3: CASSEAVTRFAGDTQYF. CDR3 DNA: TGTGCCAGCAGTGAGGCCGTGACTAGGTTTGCGGGAGATACGCAGTATTTT.

V usage is TRBV2 and J usage is TRBJ2-7; 9 bases are shared with TRBD1. The germline V gene has CDR1 SNHLY and CDR2 FYNNEI. The CDR3 runs to 15 residues. J gave up 2 bases and V 10 bases, and 12 bases lay outside the gene matches. The CDR3: CATLGTGGFAYEQYF. The CDR3 DNA sequence: TGTGCCACCCTGGGAACAGGGGGCTTCGCCTACGAGCAGTACTTC.